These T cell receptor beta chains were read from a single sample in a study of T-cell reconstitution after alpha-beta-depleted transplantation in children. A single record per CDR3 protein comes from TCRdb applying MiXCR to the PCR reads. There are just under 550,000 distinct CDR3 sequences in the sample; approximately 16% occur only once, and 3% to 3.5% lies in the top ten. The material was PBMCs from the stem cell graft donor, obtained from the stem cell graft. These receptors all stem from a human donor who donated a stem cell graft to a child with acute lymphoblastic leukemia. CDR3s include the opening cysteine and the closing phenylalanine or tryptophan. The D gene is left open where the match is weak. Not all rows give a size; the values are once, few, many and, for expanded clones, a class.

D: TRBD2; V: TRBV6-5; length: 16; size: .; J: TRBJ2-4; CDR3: CASTSAGGPAKNIQYF; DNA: TGTGCCAGCACTTCAGCGGGAGGGCCAGCCAAAAACATTCAGTACTTC
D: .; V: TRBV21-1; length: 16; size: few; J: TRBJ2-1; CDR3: CASSKIPSPAYNEQFF; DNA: TGTGCCAGCAGCAAGATCCCCTCTCCCGCCTACAATGAGCAGTTCTTC
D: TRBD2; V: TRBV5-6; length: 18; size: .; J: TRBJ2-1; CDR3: CASSLWGIAGGPYNEQFF; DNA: TGTGCCAGCAGCTTGTGGGGAATAGCGGGAGGGCCCTACAATGAGCAGTTCTTC
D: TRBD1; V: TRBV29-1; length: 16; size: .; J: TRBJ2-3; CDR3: CSVEASRGGATDTQYF; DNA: TGCAGCGTTGAAGCTTCGCGAGGGGGCGCAACAGATACGCAGTATTTT
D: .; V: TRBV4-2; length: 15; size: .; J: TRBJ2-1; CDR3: CASSHFGDAYNEQFF; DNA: TGTGCCAGCAGCCATTTCGGGGATGCCTACAATGAGCAGTTCTTC
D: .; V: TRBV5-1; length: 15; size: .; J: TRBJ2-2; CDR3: CASSLAYGNTGELFF; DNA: TGCGCCAGCAGCTTGGCCTACGGAAACACCGGGGAGCTGTTTTTT
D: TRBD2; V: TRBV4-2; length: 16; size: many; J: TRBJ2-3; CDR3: CASSPLSGSHIDTQYF; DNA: TGTGCCAGCAGCCCACTTAGCGGGTCACACATCGATACGCAGTATTTT
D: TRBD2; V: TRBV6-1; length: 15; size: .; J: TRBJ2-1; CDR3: CASRGGFSGANEQFF; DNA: TGTGCCAGCAGGGGCGGGTTTAGCGGGGCCAATGAGCAGTTCTTC
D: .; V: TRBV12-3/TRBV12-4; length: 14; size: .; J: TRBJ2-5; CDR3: CASTSRGLKETQYF; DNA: TGTGCCAGCACTTCCCGCGGCCTTAAAGAGACCCAGTACTTC
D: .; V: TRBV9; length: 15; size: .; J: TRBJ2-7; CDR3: CASSADPAGAYEQYF; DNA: TGTGCCAGCAGCGCCGATCCGGCGGGTGCCTACGAGCAGTACTTC
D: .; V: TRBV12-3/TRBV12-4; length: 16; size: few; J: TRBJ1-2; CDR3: CASSLDGALPNYGYTF; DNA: TGTGCCAGCAGTTTAGACGGGGCTCTCCCTAACTATGGCTACACCTTC
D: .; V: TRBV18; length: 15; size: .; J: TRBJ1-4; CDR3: CASSTISLFDEKLFF; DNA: TGTGCCAGCTCAACCATCAGTTTATTCGATGAAAAACTGTTTTTT
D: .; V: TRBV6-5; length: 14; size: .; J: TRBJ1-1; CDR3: CASSYLAKTTEAFF; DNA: TGTGCCAGCAGTTACCTTGCTAAGACGACTGAAGCTTTCTTT
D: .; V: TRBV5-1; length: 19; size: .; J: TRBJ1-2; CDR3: CASSFRSAVLRGAPNGYTF; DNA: TGCGCCAGCAGCTTTCGCTCGGCGGTTTTGAGAGGAGCTCCCAATGGCTACACCTTC
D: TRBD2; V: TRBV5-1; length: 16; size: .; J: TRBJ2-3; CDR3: CASSAVGEGHPDTQYF; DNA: TGCGCCAGCAGCGCGGTGGGGGAGGGCCACCCAGATACGCAGTATTTT
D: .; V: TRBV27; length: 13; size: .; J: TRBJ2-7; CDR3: CASSKLRDYEQYF; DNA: TGTGCCAGCAGTAAACTCCGGGACTACGAGCAGTACTTC
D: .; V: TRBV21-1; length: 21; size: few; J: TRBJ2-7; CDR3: CASSKERGYTKDGRSSYEQYF; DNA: TGTGCCAGCAGCAAAGAAAGGGGTTACACCAAAGACGGTCGGAGCTCCTACGAGCAGTACTTC
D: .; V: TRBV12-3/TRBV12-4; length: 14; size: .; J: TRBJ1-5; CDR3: CASSEHRDTQPQHF; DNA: TGTGCCAGCAGTGAGCACAGGGATACTCAGCCCCAGCATTTT
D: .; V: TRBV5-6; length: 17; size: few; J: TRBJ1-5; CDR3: CASSHRMGDYSNQPQHF; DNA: TGTGCCAGCAGCCATCGGATGGGGGACTATAGCAATCAGCCCCAGCATTTT
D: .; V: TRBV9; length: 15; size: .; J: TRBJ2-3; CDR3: CASDLADGGTDTQYF; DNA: TGTGCCAGCGACTTAGCGGATGGGGGCACAGATACGCAGTATTTT
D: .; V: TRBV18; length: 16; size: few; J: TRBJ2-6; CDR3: CASSPPSISGANVLTF; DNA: TGTGCCAGCTCACCACCTAGCATCTCTGGGGCCAACGTCCTGACTTTC
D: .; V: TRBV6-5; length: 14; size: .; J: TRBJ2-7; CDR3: CASSYYRETYEQYF; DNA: TGTGCCAGCAGTTACTACAGAGAAACCTACGAGCAGTACTTC
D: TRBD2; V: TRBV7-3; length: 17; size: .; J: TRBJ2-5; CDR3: CASSPRLLAGTQETQYF; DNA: TGTGCCAGCAGCCCCCGTTTACTAGCGGGAACTCAAGAGACCCAGTACTTC
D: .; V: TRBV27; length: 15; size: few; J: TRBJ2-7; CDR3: CASSLSDPTSYEQYF; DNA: TGTGCCAGCAGTTTGTCCGACCCAACTTCCTACGAGCAGTACTTC
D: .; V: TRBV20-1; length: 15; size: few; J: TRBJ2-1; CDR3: CSAEWDFSSYNEQFF; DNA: TGCAGTGCTGAGTGGGACTTCAGCTCCTACAATGAGCAGTTCTTC
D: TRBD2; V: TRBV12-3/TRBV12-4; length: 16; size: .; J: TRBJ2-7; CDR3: CASSPSRLATSYEQYF; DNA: TGTGCCAGCAGTCCCTCCCGACTAGCCACCTCCTACGAGCAGTACTTC
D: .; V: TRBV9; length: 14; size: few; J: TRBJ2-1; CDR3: CASSVISVSNEQFF; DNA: TGTGCCAGCAGCGTAATTAGCGTTTCAAATGAGCAGTTCTTC
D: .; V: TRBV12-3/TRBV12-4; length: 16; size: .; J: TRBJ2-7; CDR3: CASSLALTGSTYEQYF; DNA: TGTGCCAGCAGTTTAGCGCTAACGGGGTCCACCTACGAGCAGTACTTC
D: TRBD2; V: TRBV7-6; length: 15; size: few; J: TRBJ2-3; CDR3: CASVASGTSTDTQYF; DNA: TGTGCCAGCGTGGCTAGCGGGACTAGCACAGATACGCAGTATTTT
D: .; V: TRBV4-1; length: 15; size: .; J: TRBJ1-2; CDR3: CASSQLGSNNYGYTF; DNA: TGCGCCAGCAGCCAGTTGGGCAGCAACAACTATGGCTACACCTTC
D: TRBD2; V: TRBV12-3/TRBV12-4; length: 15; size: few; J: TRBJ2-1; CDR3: CASSSSGSPAIEQFF; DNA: TGTGCCAGCAGTTCTAGCGGGAGCCCCGCAATAGAGCAGTTCTTC
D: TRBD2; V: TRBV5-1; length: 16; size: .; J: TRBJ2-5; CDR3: CASSLEGSGRGETQYF; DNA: TGCGCCAGCAGCTTGGAAGGTAGCGGGAGGGGAGAGACCCAGTACTTC
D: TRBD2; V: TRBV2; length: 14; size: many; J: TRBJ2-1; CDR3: CASSGLADYNEQFF; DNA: TGTGCCAGCAGTGGACTAGCGGACTACAATGAGCAGTTCTTC
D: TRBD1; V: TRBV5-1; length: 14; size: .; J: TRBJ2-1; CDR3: CASSGGTGGGEQFF; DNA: TGCGCCAGCAGCGGTGGGACAGGGGGTGGTGAGCAGTTCTTC
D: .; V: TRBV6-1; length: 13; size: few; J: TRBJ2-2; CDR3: CASSEDHTGELFF; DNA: TGTGCCAGCAGTGAGGATCACACCGGGGAGCTGTTTTTT
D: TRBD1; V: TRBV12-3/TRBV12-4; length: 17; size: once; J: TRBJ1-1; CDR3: CASSFWGTGRLNTEAFF; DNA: TGTGCCAGCAGTTTCTGGGGGACAGGCCGCTTGAACACTGAAGCTTTCTTT
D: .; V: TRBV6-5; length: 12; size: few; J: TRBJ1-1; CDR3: CASRWFWGEAFF; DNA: TGTGCCAGCAGATGGTTTTGGGGTGAAGCTTTCTTT
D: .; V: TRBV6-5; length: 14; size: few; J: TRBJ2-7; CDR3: CASSYSRTTLEQYF; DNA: TGTGCCAGCAGTTACTCGAGGACAACACTCGAGCAGTACTTC
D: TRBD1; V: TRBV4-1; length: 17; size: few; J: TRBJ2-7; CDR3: CASSQDRAGGSFYEQYF; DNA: TGCGCCAGCAGCCAAGATCGAGCAGGGGGATCCTTCTACGAGCAGTACTTC
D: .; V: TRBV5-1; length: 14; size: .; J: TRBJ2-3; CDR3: CASSQASSPDTQYF; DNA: TGCGCCAGCTCACAGGCCTCCAGCCCGGATACGCAGTATTTT
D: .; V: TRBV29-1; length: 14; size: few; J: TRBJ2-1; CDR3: CSVEPSVSYNEQFF; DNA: TGCAGCGTTGAGCCCAGCGTCTCCTACAATGAGCAGTTCTTC
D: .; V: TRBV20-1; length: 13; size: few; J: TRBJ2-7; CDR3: CSAQSGQTYEQYF; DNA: TGCAGTGCTCAAAGCGGACAAACCTACGAGCAGTACTTC
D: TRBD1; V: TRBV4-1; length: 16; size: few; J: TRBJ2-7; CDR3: CASSQVLGQGSYEQYF; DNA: TGCGCCAGCAGCCAAGTCTTAGGACAGGGATCCTACGAGCAGTACTTC
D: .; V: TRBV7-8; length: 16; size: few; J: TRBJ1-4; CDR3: CASSLAWRTLNEKLFF; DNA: TGTGCCAGCAGCTTAGCTTGGAGGACCCTTAATGAAAAACTGTTTTTT
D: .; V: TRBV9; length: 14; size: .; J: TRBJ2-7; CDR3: CASSVYGSAHEQYF; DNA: TGTGCCAGCAGCGTGTACGGGAGCGCCCACGAGCAGTACTTC
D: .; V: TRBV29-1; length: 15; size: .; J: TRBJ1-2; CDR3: CSVEVQGISGYGYTF; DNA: TGCAGCGTTGAAGTTCAGGGAATAAGCGGCTATGGCTACACCTTC
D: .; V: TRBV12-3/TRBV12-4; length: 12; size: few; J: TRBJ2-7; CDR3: CASSLDYNEQYF; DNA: TGTGCCAGCAGTCTAGACTATAACGAGCAGTACTTC
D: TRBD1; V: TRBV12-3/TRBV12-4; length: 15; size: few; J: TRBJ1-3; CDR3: CASSPRTGLPNTIYF; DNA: TGTGCCAGCAGCCCCAGGACAGGGCTCCCGAACACCATATATTTT
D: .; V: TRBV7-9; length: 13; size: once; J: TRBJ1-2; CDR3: CASSVAGHYGYTF; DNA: TGTGCCAGCAGCGTCGCAGGGCATTATGGCTACACCTTC
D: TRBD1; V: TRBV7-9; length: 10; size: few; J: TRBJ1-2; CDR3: CATGEYGYTF; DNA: TGTGCAACAGGGGAATATGGCTACACCTTC